This record looks at one T cell receptor beta chain sequence and its context. The sample is drawn from a study of tumor-infiltrating lymphocytes in oesophageal squamous cell carcinoma. TCRdb reprocessed the PCR reads with MiXCR, giving one entry per CDR3 protein. The repertoire holds 19,000 or so distinct CDR3 sequences, with roughly 50% as singletons. The sequencing input was normal esophageal tissue next to the tumor. This TCR was sampled from a female donor with esophageal squamous cell carcinoma.

CDR3 coding DNA: TGCGCCAGCAGCTTCCGTGTGACAGATACGCAGTATTTT. Encoded protein: CASSFRVTDTQYF. The chain carries TRBV5-1 and TRBJ2-3; D is unresolved. The CDR3 contains 13 residues. Trimming took off 2 bases at V and 3 bases at J, with 7 bases between the two ends. The germline V gene has CDR1 SGHRS and CDR2 YFSETQ.